This is a list of T cell receptor beta chains from one sample in a study of blood T cell repertoires in COVID-19. Clones were read by immunoSEQ multiplex PCR, and TCRdb kept only the in-frame ones, dropping some. This sample has under 150,000 clones, with around 76% found just once. The sequenced sample was peripheral blood. These receptors all come from an elderly man with acute or convalescent COVID-19. CDR3s include the opening cysteine and the closing phenylalanine or tryptophan.

V: TRBV28
J: TRBJ1-6
CDR3: CASSLVPGSPLHF

V: TRBV7-2
J: TRBJ1-4
CDR3: CASSLGAGMDEKLFF

V: TRBV7-9
J: TRBJ2-5
CDR3: CASSVTSGVETQYF

V: TRBV10-3
J: TRBJ2-2
CDR3: CAISERQGAAGELFF

V: TRBV7-2
J: TRBJ2-5
CDR3: CASSTGGQGQKTQYF

V: TRBV4-1
J: TRBJ1-6
CDR3: CASSQDLLVRTGGRAYNSPLHF

V: TRBV7-3
J: TRBJ2-3
CDR3: CASSTGQGADTQYF

V: TRBV6-5
J: TRBJ2-3
CDR3: CASSYKRGATDTQYF

V: TRBV5-4
J: TRBJ1-6
CDR3: CASSLAAGLNSPLHF

V: TRBV2
J: TRBJ2-4
CDR3: CASKEIGEQNIQYF

V: TRBV7-2
J: TRBJ2-2
CDR3: CASSLERNTGELFF

V: TRBV9
J: TRBJ1-2
CDR3: CASSVGDGDRGIRDGYTF

V: TRBV12-3/TRBV12-4
J: TRBJ2-7
CDR3: CASTRDSGYEQYF

V: TRBV5-4
J: TRBJ2-3
CDR3: CASSGPGQSTDTQYF

V: TRBV28
J: TRBJ2-1
CDR3: CASSLPATSGDNEQFF

V: TRBV6-2/TRBV6-3
J: TRBJ1-2
CDR3: CASSYSMGQLNYGYTF

V: TRBV24-1
J: TRBJ1-1
CDR3: CATSDLGGSAFF

V: TRBV7-9
J: TRBJ1-5
CDR3: CASSQDSFNQPQHF

V: TRBV7-8
J: TRBJ1-2
CDR3: CASSLDRGLYGYTF

V: TRBV27
J: TRBJ2-1
CDR3: CASSLGTGIRSEQFF

V: TRBV12-3/TRBV12-4
J: TRBJ2-5
CDR3: CAIRDRATQYF

V: TRBV2
J: TRBJ2-2
CDR3: CASREGANTGELFF

V: TRBV21-1
J: TRBJ2-7
CDR3: CASSKYLGRRIAYEQYF

V: TRBV18
J: TRBJ1-1
CDR3: CASSPPAGAITEAFF

V: TRBV18
J: TRBJ2-2
CDR3: CASKPSTGTNTGELFF

V: TRBV5-5
J: TRBJ2-5
CDR3: CASSRIGRDRGLYQETQYF

V: TRBV24-1
J: TRBJ2-3
CDR3: CATSDPGVGTDTQYF

V: TRBV18
J: TRBJ2-7
CDR3: CASSDTGGENEQYF

V: TRBV15
J: TRBJ1-4
CDR3: CATSREGQGGEKLFF

V: TRBV6-5
J: TRBJ1-5
CDR3: CASRSQGGQPQHF

V: TRBV5-1
J: TRBJ1-2
CDR3: CASSPGYGLYGYTF

V: TRBV5-1
J: TRBJ2-3
CDR3: CASRTGTGTDTQYF

V: TRBV4-3
J: TRBJ2-2
CDR3: CASSPGLAGHTGELFF

V: TRBV7-2
J: TRBJ2-2
CDR3: CASSIAGGTSGELFF

V: TRBV7-8
J: TRBJ2-1
CDR3: CASSSGTSGGLHNEQFF

V: TRBV10-3
J: TRBJ2-5
CDR3: CAISAGQSETQYF

V: TRBV11-3
J: TRBJ1-1
CDR3: CASSFGGVNTEAFF